This entry describes one TCR beta chain. The data are from a study of blood T cell repertoires in COVID-19. Across the whole study: Specimens from acute and convalescent COVID-19 originated in the United States, Italy and Spain. The cDNA or gDNA used as material had been derived from T cells, B-cell-depleted T cells, or PBMCs.

In the original processing: Estimates of nucleated cell counts were drawn from the amplification of reference gene primers. Only in-frame clones appear in the TCRdb table, and some are missing; sequencing was by immunoSEQ multiplex PCR. Clone size and the V and J calls come from that table; the DNA yielded D and trimming. This table has approximately 170,000 clones, around nine tenths appearing once. The sequencing input was peripheral blood. This clonotype originated in a man younger than 35 with active or convalescent COVID-19.

CDR3 sequence (DNA): TGTGCCAGTAGGGACGGGACTAGCGGGGCGGCAGATACGCAGTATTTT. Translating it yields CASRDGTSGAADTQYF. V and J are TRBV19 and TRBJ2-3, with TRBD2 identical over 13 bases. The CDR3 loop spans 16 amino acids. V lost 6 bases and J lost 4; bases outside the gene matches: 7. The germline CDR1 and CDR2 sequences are LNHDA and SQIVND (reference sequence). Looking up the rest from reference TRBV19 and TRBJ2-3 gives the full variable domain: DGGITQSPKYLFRKEGQNVTLSCEQNLNHDAMYWYRQDPGQGLRLIYYSQIVNDFQKGDIAEGYSVSREKKESFPLTVTSAQKNPTAFYLCASRDGTSGAADTQYFGPGTRLTVL.